This T cell receptor (beta chain) appears in the sequencing data of a study of vaccination and CD4 T cells after COVID-19. Regarding this clonotype: The antigen is not known.

Treatment meaning: approximately 10-day PBMC culture with coronavirus spike peptide pools or control peptides (ViraFEST assay). Cultured CD4+ T cell DNA underwent sequencing with the Oncomine TCR Beta short-read assay. TCRdb processed the PCR reads anew with MiXCR; each CDR3 protein has one entry. The sample records around 11,000 distinct CDR3 sequences, around a quarter being singletons. This CDR3 comprises 15 residues. Looked up from germline, CDR1 is SGHTA and CDR2 is FQGNSA. V was clipped by 1 base and J by 2 bases, with 11 bases between them. The TCR originated in a human donor who received a COVID-19 vaccine. The source was CD4+ T cells from blood, cultured in vitro, collected before SARS-CoV-2 vaccination. The chain uses TRBV7-2 and TRBJ1-2; D is possibly TRBD1 (6 bases). The CDR3 sequence is CASSLEPQGNYGYTF. CDR3 bases: TGTGCCAGCAGCTTAGAGCCCCAGGGGAACTATGGCTACACCTTC.